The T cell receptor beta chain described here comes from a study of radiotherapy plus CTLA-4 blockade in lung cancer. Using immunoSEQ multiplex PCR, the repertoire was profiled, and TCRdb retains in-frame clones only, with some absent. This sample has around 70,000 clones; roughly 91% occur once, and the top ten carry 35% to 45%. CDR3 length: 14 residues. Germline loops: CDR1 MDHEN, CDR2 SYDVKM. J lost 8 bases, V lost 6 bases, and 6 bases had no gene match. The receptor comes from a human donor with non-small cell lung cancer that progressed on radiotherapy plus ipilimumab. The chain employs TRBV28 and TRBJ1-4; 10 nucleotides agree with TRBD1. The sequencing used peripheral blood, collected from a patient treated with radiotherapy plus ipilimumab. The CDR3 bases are TGTGCCAGCAGGGACAGGGGGTTTAGGGAAAAACTGTTTTTT. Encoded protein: CASRDRGFREKLFF.